This T cell receptor beta chain was sequenced during a study of a mutant IDH1 vaccine in newly diagnosed glioma. This clone turned up a few times. Trimming stripped 0 bases from V and 5 bases from J, with 5 bases between. This CDR3 region has 13 residues. CDR1 and CDR2 from the germline V gene are SGHRS and YFSETQ. Profiling relied on immunoSEQ multiplex PCR, and the TCRdb table lists in-frame clones only, not all of them. The table includes around 89,000 clones, about four fifths detected once. Specified time point: baseline, week 1 (first vaccination visit). Treatment in this sample: pre-vaccination baseline after standard-of-care therapy.

This sequence originates from a woman in her forties or fifties with glioma. This chain connects TRBV5-1 to TRBJ2-2; D not certain. The sequences come from PBMCs, collected from a glioma patient treated with radiotherapy, temozolomide or both. The CDR3 sequence is CASSLAGTGELFF. CDR3 DNA: TGCGCCAGCAGCTTGGCCGGTACCGGGGAGCTGTTTTTT.